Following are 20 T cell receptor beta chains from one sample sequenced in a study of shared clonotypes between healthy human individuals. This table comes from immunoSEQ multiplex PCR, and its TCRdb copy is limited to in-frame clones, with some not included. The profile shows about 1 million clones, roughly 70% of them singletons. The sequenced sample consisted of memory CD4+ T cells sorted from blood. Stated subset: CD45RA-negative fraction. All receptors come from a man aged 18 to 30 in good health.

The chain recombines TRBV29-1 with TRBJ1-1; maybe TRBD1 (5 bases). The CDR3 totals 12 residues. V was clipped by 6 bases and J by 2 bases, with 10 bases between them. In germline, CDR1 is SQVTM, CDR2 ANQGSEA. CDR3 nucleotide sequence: TGCAGCGTGCTTCGGGGCAACACTGAAGCTTTCTTT. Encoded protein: CSVLRGNTEAFF.

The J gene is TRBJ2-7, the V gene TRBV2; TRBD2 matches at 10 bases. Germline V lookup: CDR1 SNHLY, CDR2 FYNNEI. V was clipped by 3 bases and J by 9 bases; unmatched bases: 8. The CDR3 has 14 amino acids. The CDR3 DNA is TGTGCCAGCAGTGACTTAGCTAGCGGGGGCCCGCAGTACTTC. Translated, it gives CASSDLASGGPQYF.

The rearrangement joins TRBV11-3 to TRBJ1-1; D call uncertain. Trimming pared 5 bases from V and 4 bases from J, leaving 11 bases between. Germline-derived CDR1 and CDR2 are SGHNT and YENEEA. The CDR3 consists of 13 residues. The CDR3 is CASSLRGATEAFF. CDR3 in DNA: TGTGCCAGCAGCCTCAGAGGAGCCACTGAAGCTTTCTTT.

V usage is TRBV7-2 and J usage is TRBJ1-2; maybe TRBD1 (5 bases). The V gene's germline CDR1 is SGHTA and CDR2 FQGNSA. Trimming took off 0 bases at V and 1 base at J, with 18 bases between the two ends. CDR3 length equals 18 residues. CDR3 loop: CASSLAPGANELNYGYTF. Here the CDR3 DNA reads TGTGCCAGCAGCTTAGCGCCCGGGGCCAACGAACTTAACTATGGCTACACCTTC.

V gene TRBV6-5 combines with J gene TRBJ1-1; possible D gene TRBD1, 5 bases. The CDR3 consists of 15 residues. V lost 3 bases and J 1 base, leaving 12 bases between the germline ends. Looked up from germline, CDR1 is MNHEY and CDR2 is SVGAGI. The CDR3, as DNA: TGTGCCAGCAGTTATCGGGGCGGGGGGAACACTGAAGCTTTCTTT. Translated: CASSYRGGGNTEAFF.

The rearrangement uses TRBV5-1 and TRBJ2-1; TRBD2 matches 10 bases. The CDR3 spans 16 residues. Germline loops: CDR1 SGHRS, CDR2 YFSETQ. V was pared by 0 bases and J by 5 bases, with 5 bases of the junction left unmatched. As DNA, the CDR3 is TGCGCCAGCAGCTTGGCGGGAAGCGGGAGGGACAATGAGCAGTTCTTC. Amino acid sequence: CASSLAGSGRDNEQFF.

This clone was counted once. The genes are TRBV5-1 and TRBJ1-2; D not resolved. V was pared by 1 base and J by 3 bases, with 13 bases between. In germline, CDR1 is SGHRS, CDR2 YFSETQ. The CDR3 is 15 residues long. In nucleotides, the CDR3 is TGCGCCAGCAGCTTGTCCCAGGATAGAGACTATGGCTACACCTTC. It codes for CASSLSQDRDYGYTF.

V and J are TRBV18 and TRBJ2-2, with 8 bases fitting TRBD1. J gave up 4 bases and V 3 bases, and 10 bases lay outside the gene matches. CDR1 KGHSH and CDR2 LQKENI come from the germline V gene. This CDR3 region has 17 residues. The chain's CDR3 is CASSPRIDRGSTGELFF. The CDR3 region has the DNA TGTGCCAGCTCACCCAGGATTGACAGGGGCAGCACCGGGGAGCTGTTTTTT.

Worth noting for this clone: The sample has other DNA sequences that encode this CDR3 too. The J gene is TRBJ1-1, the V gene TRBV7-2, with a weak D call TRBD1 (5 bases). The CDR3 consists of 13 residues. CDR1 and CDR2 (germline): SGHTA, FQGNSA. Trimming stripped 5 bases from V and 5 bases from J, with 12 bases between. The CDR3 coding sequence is TGTGCCAGCAGCCTGGGGGGGAGGACTGAAGCTTTCTTT. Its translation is CASSLGGRTEAFF. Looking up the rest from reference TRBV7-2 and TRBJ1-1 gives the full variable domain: GAGVSQSPSNKVTEKGKDVELRCDPISGHTALYWYRQSLGQGLEFLIYFQGNSAPDKSGLPSDRFSAERTGGSVSTLTIQRTQQEDSAVYLCASSLGGRTEAFFGQGTRLTVV.

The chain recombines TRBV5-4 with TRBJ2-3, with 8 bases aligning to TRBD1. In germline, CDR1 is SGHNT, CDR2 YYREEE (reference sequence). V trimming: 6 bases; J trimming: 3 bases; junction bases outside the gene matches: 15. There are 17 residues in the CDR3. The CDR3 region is CASTPGGAGGLTDTQYF. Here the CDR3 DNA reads TGTGCCAGCACCCCCGGCGGCGCAGGGGGCCTAACAGATACGCAGTATTTT.

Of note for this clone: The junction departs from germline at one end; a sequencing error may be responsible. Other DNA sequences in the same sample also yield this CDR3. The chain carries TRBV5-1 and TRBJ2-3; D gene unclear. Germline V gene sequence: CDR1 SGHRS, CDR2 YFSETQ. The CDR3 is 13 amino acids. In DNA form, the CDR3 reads TGCGCCAGTAGCTTTGGTCCCGGGGATACGCAGTATTTT. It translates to CASSFGPGDTQYF. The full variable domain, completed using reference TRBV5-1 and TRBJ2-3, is KAGVTQTPRYLIKTRGQQVTLSCSPISGHRSVSWYQQTPGQGLQFLFEYFSETQRNKGNFPGRFSGRQFSNSRSEMNVSTLELGDSALYLCASSFGPGDTQYFGPGTRLTVL.

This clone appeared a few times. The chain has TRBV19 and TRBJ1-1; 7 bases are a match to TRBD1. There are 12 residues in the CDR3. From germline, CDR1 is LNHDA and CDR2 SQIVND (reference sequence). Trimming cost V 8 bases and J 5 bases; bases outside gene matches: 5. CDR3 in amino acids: CASHGQATEAFF. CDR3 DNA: TGTGCCAGTCACGGACAGGCGACTGAAGCTTTCTTT.

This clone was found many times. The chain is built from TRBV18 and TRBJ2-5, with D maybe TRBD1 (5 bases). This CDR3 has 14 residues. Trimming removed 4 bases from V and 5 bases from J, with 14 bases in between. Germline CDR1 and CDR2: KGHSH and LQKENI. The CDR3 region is CASSRQLSRETQYF. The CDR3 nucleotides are TGTGCCAGCTCACGACAGCTTTCAAGGGAGACCCAGTACTTC.

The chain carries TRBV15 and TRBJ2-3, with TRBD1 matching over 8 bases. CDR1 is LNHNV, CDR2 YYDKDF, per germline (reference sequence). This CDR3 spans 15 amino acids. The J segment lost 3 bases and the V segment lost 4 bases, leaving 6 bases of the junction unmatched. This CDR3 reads CATSIGTGQTDTQYF. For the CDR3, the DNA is TGTGCCACCAGCATTGGGACAGGACAAACAGATACGCAGTATTTT.

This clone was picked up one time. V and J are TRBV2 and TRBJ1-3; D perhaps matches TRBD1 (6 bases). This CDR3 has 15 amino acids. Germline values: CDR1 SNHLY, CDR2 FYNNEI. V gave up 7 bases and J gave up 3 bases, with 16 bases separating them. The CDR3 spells CASTGQGSIGNTIYF. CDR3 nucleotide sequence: TGTGCCAGCACCGGCCAGGGGTCAATTGGAAACACCATATATTTT.

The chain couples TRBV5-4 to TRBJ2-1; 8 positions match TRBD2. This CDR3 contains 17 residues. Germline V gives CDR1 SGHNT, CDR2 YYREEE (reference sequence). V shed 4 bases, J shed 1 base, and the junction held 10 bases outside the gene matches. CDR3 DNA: TGTGCCAGCAGCCCGCCTTCGGGGACTAGTTCCTACAATGAGCAGTTCTTC. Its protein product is CASSPPSGTSSYNEQFF.

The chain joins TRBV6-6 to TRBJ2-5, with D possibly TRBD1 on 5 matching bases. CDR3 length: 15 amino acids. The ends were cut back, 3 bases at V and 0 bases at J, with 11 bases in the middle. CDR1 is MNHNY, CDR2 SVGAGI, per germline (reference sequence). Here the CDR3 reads CASSYGAGYQETQYF. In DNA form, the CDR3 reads TGTGCCAGCAGTTATGGGGCAGGGTACCAAGAGACCCAGTACTTC.

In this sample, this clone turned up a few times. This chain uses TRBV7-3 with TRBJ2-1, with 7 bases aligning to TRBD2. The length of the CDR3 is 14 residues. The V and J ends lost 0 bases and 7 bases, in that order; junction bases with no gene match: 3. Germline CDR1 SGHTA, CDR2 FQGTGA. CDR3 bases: TGTGCCAGCAGCTTAACGATCGGGGGGAATGAGCAGTTCTTC. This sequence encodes CASSLTIGGNEQFF.

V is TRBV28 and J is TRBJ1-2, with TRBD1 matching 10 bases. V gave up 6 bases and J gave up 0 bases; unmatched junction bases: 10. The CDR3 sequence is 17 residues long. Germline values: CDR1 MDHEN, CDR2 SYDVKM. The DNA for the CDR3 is TGTGCCAGCAGGCCGGGACAGGGGCCACGACCTAACTATGGCTACACCTTC. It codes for CASRPGQGPRPNYGYTF.

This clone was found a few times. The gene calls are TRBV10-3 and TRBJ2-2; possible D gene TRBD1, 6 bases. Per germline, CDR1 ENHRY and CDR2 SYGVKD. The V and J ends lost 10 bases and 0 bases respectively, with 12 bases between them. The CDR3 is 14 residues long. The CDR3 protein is CATRDTPNTGELFF. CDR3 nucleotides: TGTGCCACGAGGGACACACCGAACACCGGGGAGCTGTTTTTT.